This T cell receptor (beta chain) was recovered during a study of Graves' ophthalmopathy and Graves' hyperthyroidism. Study conclusions and caveats: Also, most clonotypes expanded in the thyroid above 0.001 frequency appeared in blood. For predicting ophthalmopathy progression, the model had almost 71% sensitivity and roughly 77% specificity.

Orbital computed tomography, together with clinical symptoms, serum thyroxine, TRAb and thyroid ultrasound, was used for diagnosis. The PBMCs used were ones drawn from approximately 10 ml of fresh peripheral blood. RNA served as the template for amplifying TCR beta CDR3 regions. After a first-round RT-PCR with HTBI primers, a second-round multiplex PCR was run. TCRdb used MiXCR to reprocess the multiplex PCR reads, holding one entry per CDR3 protein. The data contain some 520,000 distinct CDR3 sequences, 13% to 15% of them singletons. V was trimmed by 4 bases and J by 4 bases, leaving 10 bases between them. Germline assignment: CDR1 MNHNS and CDR2 SASEGT. The CDR3 is 13 amino acids. This clonotype was seen many times. What it binds is not known.

The sequenced sample was blood. The clonotype comes from a woman aged 25-40 years with Graves' ophthalmopathy. The rearrangement links TRBV6-1 to TRBJ1-1; no clear D. The CDR3: CASSGQVGTEAFF. The CDR3 DNA is TGTGCCAGCAGTGGCCAGGTTGGCACTGAAGCTTTCTTT.